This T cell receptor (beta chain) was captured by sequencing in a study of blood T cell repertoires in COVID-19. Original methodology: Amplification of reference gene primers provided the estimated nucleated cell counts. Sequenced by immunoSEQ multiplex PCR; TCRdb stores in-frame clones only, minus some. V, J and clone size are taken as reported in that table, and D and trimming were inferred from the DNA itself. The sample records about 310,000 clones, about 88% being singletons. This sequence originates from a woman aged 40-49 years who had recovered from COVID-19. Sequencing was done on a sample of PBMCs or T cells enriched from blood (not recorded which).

The CDR3 region has the DNA TGTGCCAGCAGTTTATTCGGGGGGAAGGGAAACACCATATATTTT. Its translation: CASSLFGGKGNTIYF. The chain joins TRBV28 to TRBJ1-3; TRBD1 is a possible D gene (5 bases). V lost 1 base and J 4 bases, leaving 11 bases between the germline ends. The length of the CDR3 is 15 residues. Germline lookup yields CDR1 MDHEN and CDR2 SYDVKM.